A selection of T cell receptor beta chains follows, all from one sample in a study of response to subunit inactivated influenza vaccine. TCRdb called the RT-PCR reads again in MiXCR, with one record for every CDR3 protein. Of 150,000 to 200,000 distinct CDR3 sequences listed, around 9.9% are singletons. The sequencing here drew on non-naive T cells sorted from PBMCs, taken about 40 days after vaccination. All receptors come from a man aged 45 to 65 who received an inactivated influenza vaccine. The CDR3 runs from the conserved cysteine through the conserved F or W. D genes are given only for firm matches. Where a row states a size, it is once, few, many or the class of an expanded clone; other rows omit it.

v_call,clone_size,j_call,d_call,cdr3_nt,cdr3_aa
TRBV28,.,TRBJ2-1,.,TGTGCCAGCAGTCGCCGAAGGACATCAGACTACAATGAGCAGTTCTTC,CASSRRRTSDYNEQFF
TRBV6-5,.,TRBJ2-5,TRBD1,TGTGCCAGCAGTTACTCGATTTTCACGCAGGGGGCCCGGAAGACCCAGTACTTC,CASSYSIFTQGARKTQYF
TRBV11-2,few,TRBJ2-7,TRBD1,TGTGCCAGCAGCGCATCGGGACAGGTGAGCTACGAGCAGTACTTC,CASSASGQVSYEQYF
TRBV11-2,many,TRBJ2-5,TRBD1,TGTGCCAGCAGCTTAGTGGACAGGGGGAAGACCCAGTACTTC,CASSLVDRGKTQYF
TRBV5-6,.,TRBJ2-7,.,TGTGCCAGCAGCTTGTGGACTACGGACGAGCAGTACTTC,CASSLWTTDEQYF
TRBV27,.,TRBJ1-2,TRBD1,TGTGCCAGCAAAAGACAGGGTTCGAGCTATGGCTACACCTTC,CASKRQGSSYGYTF
TRBV5-1,.,TRBJ2-5,.,TGCGCCAGCAGCTTGGCGGTTATAGGGCCCGAGACCCAGTACTTC,CASSLAVIGPETQYF
TRBV7-9,.,TRBJ2-7,.,TGTGCCAGCAGCTCCAGAAACACCCCTCACGAGCAGTACTTC,CASSSRNTPHEQYF
TRBV5-4,few,TRBJ2-1,TRBD2,TGTGCCAGCAGCACACCCAGCGGGGGAGTACAAGAGCAGTTCTTC,CASSTPSGGVQEQFF
TRBV28,.,TRBJ1-6,.,TGTGCCAGCAGTTTACAAGGACGCTATAATTCACCCCTCCACTTT,CASSLQGRYNSPLHF
TRBV5-1,few,TRBJ2-1,TRBD1,TGCGCCAGCAGCCGAGGGGCGACAGGGTCAGATGAGCAGTTCTTC,CASSRGATGSDEQFF
TRBV7-2,.,TRBJ1-1,.,TGTGCCAGCAGCCCAAAGAGGGGCACTGAAGCTTTCTTT,CASSPKRGTEAFF
TRBV20-1,few,TRBJ2-4,TRBD2,TGCAGTGCCTCGGAGGCGACTAGCGGGGGCGCCTACTACATTCAGTACTTC,CSASEATSGGAYYIQYF
TRBV14,few,TRBJ2-1,.,TGTGCCAGCAGCCAAGATGAACGGGCTTACTTCTTC,CASSQDERAYFF
TRBV20-1,few,TRBJ2-3,.,TGCAGTGCTACTGGGGGGCCTGGCACAGATACGCAGTATTTT,CSATGGPGTDTQYF
TRBV6-2/TRBV6-3,.,TRBJ2-7,TRBD1,TGTGCCAGCAGAGAGGGACAGGCCTACGAGCAGTACTTC,CASREGQAYEQYF
TRBV5-1,.,TRBJ2-6,.,TGCGCCAGCAGCTTGGCCGACGGAGGGGCCAACGTCCTGACTTTC,CASSLADGGANVLTF
TRBV28,.,TRBJ2-7,.,TGTGCCAGCAGCCGCCCCAGGGGCTACCGCTACGAGCAGTACTTC,CASSRPRGYRYEQYF
TRBV20-1,.,TRBJ1-1,.,TGCAGTGCTAGATGGACAGTCAACACTGAAGCTTTCTTT,CSARWTVNTEAFF
TRBV28,few,TRBJ1-5,.,TGTGCCAGCAGCACCGGGACGAGCAATCAGCCCCAGCATTTT,CASSTGTSNQPQHF
TRBV7-9,.,TRBJ2-7,TRBD1,TGTGCCAGCAGCTTAGGTCATGGGGCAGGGGGAAAGGAGCAGTACTTC,CASSLGHGAGGKEQYF
TRBV12-3/TRBV12-4,few,TRBJ2-7,.,TGTGCCAGCAGTCTCGGGATTGGCGAGCAGTACTTC,CASSLGIGEQYF
TRBV6-2/TRBV6-3,.,TRBJ2-3,TRBD1,TGTGCCAGCAGTTGGCAGGGGGCGGAAGATACGCAGTATTTT,CASSWQGAEDTQYF
TRBV27,many,TRBJ1-2,.,TGTGCCAGCAAAGTCGACAGCGCCCCACATTACACCTTC,CASKVDSAPHYTF
TRBV7-2,few,TRBJ2-3,.,TGTGCCAGCAGCTTAGTCCCCTCAGATACGCAGTATTTT,CASSLVPSDTQYF
TRBV18,.,TRBJ2-7,.,TGTGCCAGCTCACCACTGGGGGACGAGCAGTACTTC,CASSPLGDEQYF
TRBV5-1,.,TRBJ1-6,.,TGCGCCAGCAGCTTGTCAGGGGTCGGTTCACCCCTCCACTTT,CASSLSGVGSPLHF
TRBV11-3,.,TRBJ2-3,.,TGTGCCAGCAGCTTGCAAGGAGATACGCAGTATTTT,CASSLQGDTQYF
TRBV6-2/TRBV6-3,.,TRBJ2-2,.,TGTGCCAGCAGTAACGGTTATGGCACCGGGGAGCTGTTTTTT,CASSNGYGTGELFF
TRBV7-2,few,TRBJ2-1,TRBD1,TGTGCCAGCAGCATAAGGACAGGAAATTACAATGAGCAGTTCTTC,CASSIRTGNYNEQFF
TRBV27,.,TRBJ2-1,.,TGTGCCAGCACCTCGGCGCGCCGCACGGACAATGAGCAGTTCTTC,CASTSARRTDNEQFF
TRBV12-3/TRBV12-4,.,TRBJ2-5,TRBD2,TGTGCCAGCAGTCCGGGACTAGCGGTGCCGGTCCAAGAGACCCAGTACTTC,CASSPGLAVPVQETQYF
TRBV5-1,.,TRBJ1-3,TRBD1,TGCGCCAGCAGCGTTGGGACAGACAGAAACACCATATATTTT,CASSVGTDRNTIYF
TRBV4-2,.,TRBJ1-1,.,TGTGCCAGCAGCCAAGAAATAGTTAACACTGAAGCTTTCTTT,CASSQEIVNTEAFF
TRBV12-3/TRBV12-4,.,TRBJ1-5,.,TGTGCCAGCCGGATAGGGGTCGGACAGCCCCAGCATTTT,CASRIGVGQPQHF
TRBV5-1,many,TRBJ2-5,.,TGCGCCAGTAGACAGGAAGAGACCCAGTACTTC,CASRQEETQYF
TRBV15,many,TRBJ1-2,.,TGTGCCACCAGCAGGGGTTTCTCTAACTATGGCTACACCTTC,CATSRGFSNYGYTF
TRBV5-4,.,TRBJ2-4,.,TGTGCCAGCAGCCCAGATTATGTAGCCAAAAACATTCAGTACTTC,CASSPDYVAKNIQYF
TRBV20-1,many,TRBJ1-5,.,TGCAGTGCGGATTCAAGAGGGAGCAATCAGCCCCAGCATTTT,CSADSRGSNQPQHF
TRBV29-1,few,TRBJ2-5,.,TGCAGCGTTGATAGGCAGGGATACGGTGGAGAGACCCAGTACTTC,CSVDRQGYGGETQYF
TRBV3-1,few,TRBJ2-4,.,TGTGCCAGCAGCCAAGATTGGCACCCGGTAATGTACTTC,CASSQDWHPVMYF
TRBV14,.,TRBJ2-5,.,TGTGCCAGGCCTTACGAGACCCAGTACTTC,CARPYETQYF
TRBV19,.,TRBJ1-2,.,TGTGCCAGTAGTATTGCGGCGCAGGGCGGCTATGGCTACACCTTC,CASSIAAQGGYGYTF
TRBV5-1,many,TRBJ2-3,TRBD2,TGCGCCAGCAGCTTACCTAGCGGGAACACAGATACGCAGTATTTT,CASSLPSGNTDTQYF
TRBV7-9,.,TRBJ1-5,.,TGTGCCAGCAGCTTAGAGTGGGGCCAGCCCCAGCATTTT,CASSLEWGQPQHF
TRBV9,once,TRBJ1-4,.,TGTGCCAGCAGCCCCCATGGAGGGCAGGGAGATAAACTGTTTTTT,CASSPHGGQGDKLFF
TRBV5-6,.,TRBJ2-7,.,TGTGCCAGCAGCACCGGTCTCCTATGCCCGCAGTACTTC,CASSTGLLCPQYF
TRBV27,.,TRBJ1-5,.,TGTGCCAGCAGTTTTAGGGGTACCCATCAGCCCCAGCATTTT,CASSFRGTHQPQHF
TRBV20-1,.,TRBJ1-6,.,TGCAGTGCTAGAGATGAGGGGACAAGGCCCCTCCACTTT,CSARDEGTRPLHF
TRBV23-1,few,TRBJ2-3,TRBD2,TGCGCCAGCAGTCGATGCGGGAGGGCCGGCACAGATACGCAGTATTTT,CASSRCGRAGTDTQYF
TRBV6-5,few,TRBJ1-2,TRBD1,TGTGCCAGCAGTTACCTAGGGGGCGAGAACTATGGCTACACCTTC,CASSYLGGENYGYTF
TRBV29-1,many,TRBJ2-5,TRBD2,TGCAGCGTTGATGGGACTAGCGGGAAGAAAGAGACCCAGTACTTC,CSVDGTSGKKETQYF
TRBV6-1,.,TRBJ2-7,TRBD2,TGTGCCAGCAGTGCCCGGGGGGTCGGGCTCCGGTACGAGCAGTACTTC,CASSARGVGLRYEQYF
TRBV4-2,.,TRBJ2-3,.,TGTGCCAGCAGCTCTGGACAGTATTTT,CASSSGQYF
TRBV7-2,many,TRBJ2-3,TRBD2,TGTGCCTCCGGCCGGGGGGACGCAGTAGATACGCAGTATTTT,CASGRGDAVDTQYF